This TCR beta chain appears in the sequencing data of a study of blood T cell repertoires in COVID-19. Libraries were prepared by immunoSEQ multiplex PCR; TCRdb keeps only in-frame clonotypes and omits some of them. Of approximately 200,000 clones listed, roughly nine tenths are singletons. Categorization into cohorts depended on clinical history that participants reported. V dropped 0 bases and J dropped 2 bases, with 10 bases sitting between them. The CDR3 length is 15 residues. CDR1 and CDR2 from the germline V gene are SGHTS and YDEGEE. Specimen: PBMCs or T cells enriched from blood (not recorded which). The chain links TRBV5-8 to TRBJ2-3; D is perhaps TRBD2 (5 bases). This TCR derives from a woman younger than 30 in a cohort exposed to, infected with or recovered from COVID-19 (not recorded which). The CDR3 DNA reads TGTGCCAGCAGCTTGGGCGGGCAGGACACAGATACGCAGTATTTT. It encodes CASSLGGQDTDTQYF.